Listed below are T cell receptor beta chains from one sample, sequenced in a study of shared clonotypes between healthy human individuals. TCRdb's copy holds only in-frame clones and misses some; the assay was immunoSEQ multiplex PCR. This sample has about 2.1 million clones, with approximately 94% found just once. The specimen was naive CD8+ T cells from PBMCs. These receptor sequences come from a man aged 18 to 29 in good health. Some clones in this sample may be carry-over from other donors' samples. The CDR3 runs from the conserved cysteine through the conserved F or W. The D gene is left open where the match is weak. Clone size is stated in some rows and not others, as once, few, many or a class when expanded.

size	V	D	J	CDR3	DNA
-	TRBV19	-	TRBJ2-7	CASSPGLLYEQYF	TGTGCCAGTAGTCCGGGACTCTTATACGAGCAGTACTTC
-	TRBV27	TRBD1	TRBJ2-7	CASSFLTGGPLYEQYF	TGTGCCAGCAGTTTTCTGACAGGGGGACCGCTCTACGAGCAGTACTTC
-	TRBV4-3	TRBD1	TRBJ2-7	CASSQSRDRVYEQYF	TGCGCCAGCAGCCAGTCCCGGGACAGGGTTTACGAGCAGTACTTC
once	TRBV5-1	TRBD2	TRBJ2-5	CASSLGGVSSGRGSQETQYF	TGCGCCAGCAGCTTGGGAGGCGTATCTAGCGGGAGGGGGTCCCAAGAGACCCAGTACTTC
-	TRBV5-1	-	TRBJ2-5	CASSLAGPRETQYF	TGCGCCAGCAGCTTGGCTGGCCCTCGAGAGACCCAGTACTTC
-	TRBV27	-	TRBJ2-1	CASLGTERDDEQFF	TGTGCCAGCCTCGGGACGGAGAGAGATGATGAGCAGTTCTTC
-	TRBV9	-	TRBJ1-1	CASSPLNTEAFF	TGTGCCAGCAGCCCTCTGAACACTGAAGCTTTCTTT
-	TRBV15	TRBD2	TRBJ2-3	CATSRDRRLAGVDTQYF	TGTGCCACCAGCAGAGATAGGAGACTAGCGGGAGTAGATACGCAGTATTTT
-	TRBV7-9	-	TRBJ2-2	CASSPQGSGELFF	TGTGCCAGCAGCCCGCAGGGATCCGGGGAGCTGTTTTTT
-	TRBV9	TRBD2	TRBJ2-3	CASSGGPGLAGEDTQYF	TGTGCCAGCAGCGGTGGACCGGGACTAGCGGGAGAAGATACGCAGTATTTT
-	TRBV4-3	-	TRBJ2-7	CASSQDPGVRRYEQYF	TGCGCCAGCAGCCAAGATCCCGGGGTTAGGAGGTACGAGCAGTACTTC
-	TRBV5-4	TRBD2	TRBJ2-1	CASSTIAGVSYNEQFF	TGTGCCAGCAGCACTATAGCGGGAGTCAGCTACAATGAGCAGTTCTTC
-	TRBV28	TRBD1	TRBJ1-2	CASRLTDRGNYYGYTF	TGTGCCAGCAGACTGACCGACAGGGGGAATTACTATGGCTACACCTTC
-	TRBV9	TRBD1	TRBJ2-7	CASTRDRASDEQYF	TGTGCCAGCACGAGGGACAGGGCTTCCGACGAGCAGTACTTC
-	TRBV18	TRBD1	TRBJ1-4	CASSQARDRGLATNEKLFF	TGTGCCAGCTCCCAAGCCCGGGACAGGGGTTTAGCAACTAATGAAAAACTGTTTTTT
-	TRBV2	-	TRBJ1-2	CASSEFALSGNYGYTF	TGTGCCAGCAGTGAATTCGCGCTCTCGGGGAACTATGGCTACACCTTC
few	TRBV11-2	TRBD1	TRBJ2-4	CASSLQGAVTKNIQYF	TGTGCCAGCAGCTTACAGGGGGCTGTAACCAAAAACATTCAGTACTTC
-	TRBV7-2	-	TRBJ2-1	CASSLGIATVLPYNEQFF	TGTGCCAGCAGCTTAGGGATCGCAACAGTCCTACCCTACAATGAGCAGTTCTTC
-	TRBV27	-	TRBJ2-1	CASSFGPALYNEQFF	TGTGCCAGCAGTTTCGGGCCCGCCCTGTACAATGAGCAGTTCTTC
-	TRBV27	-	TRBJ2-1	CASSLRGPYNEQFF	TGTGCCAGCAGCCTACGCGGACCCTACAATGAGCAGTTCTTC
-	TRBV27	-	TRBJ2-7	CASSFNRVYEQYF	TGTGCCAGCAGTTTTAACAGGGTTTACGAGCAGTACTTC
-	TRBV4-3	TRBD2	TRBJ2-1	CASSHATSVYNEQFF	TGCGCCAGCAGCCACGCGACTAGCGTCTACAATGAGCAGTTCTTC
-	TRBV27	-	TRBJ2-7	CASRPDGWAEQYF	TGTGCCAGCAGGCCCGATGGGTGGGCTGAGCAGTACTTC
-	TRBV5-6	-	TRBJ2-1	CASTMRTWKLYYNEQFF	TGTGCCAGCACCATGAGGACGTGGAAACTATACTACAATGAGCAGTTCTTC
-	TRBV2	-	TRBJ1-1	CASSDWMNTEAFF	TGTGCCAGCAGTGACTGGATGAACACTGAAGCTTTCTTT
-	TRBV28	-	TRBJ2-7	CASTSRGAGYEQYF	TGTGCCAGCACTTCGAGGGGGGCGGGCTACGAGCAGTACTTC
few	TRBV7-9	-	TRBJ1-3	CAIPAGRSGNTIYF	TGTGCCATTCCAGCCGGAAGGTCTGGAAACACCATATATTTT
-	TRBV21-1	-	TRBJ2-3	CASKWNTSTDTQYF	TGTGCCAGCAAGTGGAATACTAGCACAGATACGCAGTATTTT
-	TRBV29-1	-	TRBJ2-7	CSVEERDNYEQYF	TGCAGCGTTGAAGAACGAGACAACTACGAGCAGTACTTC
once	TRBV5-5	-	TRBJ2-2	CASRESRQRTGELFF	TGTGCCAGCAGGGAAAGCCGACAGCGAACCGGGGAGCTGTTTTTT
-	TRBV28	-	TRBJ2-7	CASSPRYLEQYF	TGTGCCAGCAGTCCCCGTTACCTCGAGCAGTACTTC
once	TRBV5-1	TRBD2	TRBJ2-5	CASSLVLAGGPAKETQYF	TGCGCCAGCAGCTTGGTCCTAGCGGGAGGGCCTGCGAAAGAGACCCAGTACTTC
-	TRBV7-9	-	TRBJ2-7	CASSHSGTPYEQYF	TGTGCCAGCAGCCACTCCGGGACGCCGTACGAGCAGTACTTC
-	TRBV30	-	TRBJ1-5	CAPGAHLQPQHF	TGTGCCCCGGGGGCACATCTCCAGCCCCAGCATTTT
-	TRBV4-2	TRBD1	TRBJ1-1	CASSQEDRGLPEAFF	TGTGCCAGCAGCCAAGAAGACAGGGGACTTCCTGAAGCTTTCTTT
-	TRBV4-2	-	TRBJ2-5	CASSQFRGTQETQYF	TGTGCCAGCAGCCAGTTTAGGGGCACCCAAGAGACCCAGTACTTC
-	TRBV2	-	TRBJ2-7	CAKSGTHSYEQYF	TGTGCCAAAAGCGGGACACACTCCTACGAGCAGTACTTC
-	TRBV27	TRBD2	TRBJ2-3	CASSAQLPSGSADTQYF	TGTGCCAGCAGCGCCCAACTACCTAGCGGGAGTGCGGATACGCAGTATTTT
-	TRBV5-6	TRBD1	TRBJ2-5	CASSSTGETQYF	TGTGCCAGCAGCTCGACAGGGGAGACCCAGTACTTC
-	TRBV27	TRBD2	TRBJ2-1	CASSLLGTSGMHNEQFF	TGTGCCAGCAGTTTATTAGGGACTAGCGGGATGCACAATGAGCAGTTCTTC
-	TRBV7-9	TRBD1	TRBJ1-5	CASSSTGGAGQPQHF	TGTGCCAGCAGCTCGACAGGGGGCGCTGGGCAGCCCCAGCATTTT
-	TRBV10-3	-	TRBJ2-7	CAISEVTGGTEQYF	TGTGCCATCAGTGAGGTAACCGGGGGAACCGAGCAGTACTTC
-	TRBV6-1	-	TRBJ2-1	CASTDWYNEQFF	TGTGCCAGCACGGACTGGTACAATGAGCAGTTCTTC